This T cell receptor beta chain was recovered during a study of T cell changes during pregnancy in multiple sclerosis. V lost 5 bases to trimming and J lost 2 bases, with 13 bases between them. CDR3 length: 14 amino acids. Looked up from germline, CDR1 is SGHTA and CDR2 is FQGNSA. Assay: immunoSEQ multiplex PCR; the TCRdb copy retains only in-frame clones and omits some. The repertoire has tens of thousands of clones, over 80% of them found once; the top ten carry around 0.61%. The chain has TRBV7-2 and TRBJ2-7; D gene ambiguous. This receptor was taken from a female donor with multiple sclerosis, enrolled in a pregnancy study. This sample comprised CD4+ T cells from peripheral blood mononuclear cells, obtained in the third trimester of pregnancy. CDR3 protein: CASSRKTHTYEQYF. The CDR3 DNA follows: TGTGCCAGCAGCCGCAAGACTCACACCTACGAGCAGTACTTC.